One and the same sample provided the 31 T cell receptor beta chains below, sequenced in a study of cytomegalovirus exposure and HLA in healthy donors. PCR primers comprised 60 Vbeta and 13 Jbeta primers. Sequencing used immunoSEQ multiplex PCR; TCRdb keeps in-frame clones, though not all of them. Of about 190,000 clones listed, about 85% are singletons. Specimen: PBMCs. These receptors came from a woman in her fifties or sixties in good health and CMV-seropositive.

This chain connects TRBV4-2 to TRBJ2-1; TRBD2 agrees at 12 bases. This CDR3 region has 17 residues. Germline V lookup: CDR1 LGHNA, CDR2 YNFKEQ. J lost 0 bases, V lost 3 bases, and 3 bases had no gene match. The CDR3 nucleotides are TGTGCCAGCAGCCACACTAGCGGGGGGCCCTCCTACAATGAGCAGTTCTTC. This gives the protein CASSHTSGGPSYNEQFF.

The rearrangement uses TRBV9 and TRBJ2-5; D ambiguous. This CDR3 is 15 amino acids long. V dropped 0 bases and J dropped 2 bases, with 11 bases sitting between them. Per germline, CDR1 SGDLS and CDR2 YYNGEE. CDR3 DNA sequence: TGTGCCAGCAGCGTAGGGGTAACTATACAAGAGACCCAGTACTTC. It translates to CASSVGVTIQETQYF.

The chain combines TRBV2 with TRBJ2-1; 11 bases fit TRBD2. Germline assignment: CDR1 SNHLY and CDR2 FYNNEI. The CDR3 contains 17 residues. V gave up 1 base and J gave up 1 base; unmatched junction bases: 3. CDR3 protein: CASSEGLAGPSYNEQFF. The DNA for the CDR3 is TGTGCCAGCAGTGAAGGACTAGCGGGGCCATCCTACAATGAGCAGTTCTTC.

CDR3 nucleotides: TGCGCCAGCAGCCAAGCCCCAACTAGCACAGATACGCAGTATTTT. Translated: CASSQAPTSTDTQYF. This chain joins TRBV4-3 and TRBJ2-3, with D hard to call. The CDR3 length is 15 residues. The V and J ends lost 1 base and 0 bases respectively, with 8 bases between them. Per the germline V gene, CDR1 is LGHNA and CDR2 is YSLEER.

The rearrangement joins TRBV15 to TRBJ1-5, with 8 positions matching TRBD1. This CDR3 has 16 residues. Germline V gene sequence: CDR1 LNHNV, CDR2 YYDKDF (reference sequence). V dropped 2 bases and J dropped 7; count of bases not matched to a gene: 10. The CDR3 bases are TGTGCCACCAGCAGATCGGCTTATGACAGGGGCCAGCCCCAGCATTTT. Translated: CATSRSAYDRGQPQHF.

The rearrangement uses TRBV29-1 and TRBJ1-1; D not resolved. Germline CDR1 and CDR2: SQVTM and ANQGSEA. The CDR3 has 11 residues. Between the trimmed V and J ends, which lost 5 bases and 1 base, there was a span of 5 bases. CDR3 coding DNA: TGCAGCGTTCAATGGAACACTGAAGCTTTCTTT. It yields the protein CSVQWNTEAFF.

This clone was detected once. The chain has TRBV4-1 and TRBJ1-1; D unclear. Germline V gene data show CDR1 as MGHRA and CDR2 as YSYEKL. The CDR3 contains 15 residues. The V and J ends lost 3 bases and 3 bases respectively, with 14 bases between them. CDR3 in amino acids: CASSHPPRGYTEAFF. CDR3 DNA: TGCGCCAGCAGCCATCCCCCCCGCGGGTACACTGAAGCTTTCTTT.

This clone came up a few times. V gene TRBV7-6 combines with J gene TRBJ1-3; 7 bases line up with TRBD1. CDR1 and CDR2 (germline): SGHVS, FNYEAQ. The CDR3 extends over 16 amino acids. The junction had 7 bases not matched to a gene; V was cut back by 5 bases and J by 0 bases. The CDR3 region has the DNA TGTGCCAGCAGCCGCGGGACAGCCATCTCTGGAAACACCATATATTTT. Encoded protein: CASSRGTAISGNTIYF.

In its sample, this clone was seen a few times. J is TRBJ1-4 and V is TRBV4-2; D is ambiguous. Germline CDR1 LGHNA, CDR2 YNFKEQ. Trimming stripped 8 bases from V and 3 bases from J, with 13 bases between. This CDR3 is 14 amino acids long. CDR3 DNA: TGTGCCAGCGCCCCGACGAGGGCTAATGAAAAACTGTTTTTT. This encodes CASAPTRANEKLFF.

This chain joins TRBV6-1 and TRBJ2-6, with D perhaps matching TRBD1 (5 bases). The germline V and J ends were trimmed by 6 bases and 2 bases, with 11 bases remaining between them. The length of the CDR3 is 15 residues. The V gene's germline CDR1 is MNHNS and CDR2 SASEGT. CDR3 DNA sequence: TGTGCCAGCAGGAAAAAGGGGACTGGGGCCAACGTCCTGACTTTC. Protein sequence: CASRKKGTGANVLTF.

The V call is TRBV11-2, the J call TRBJ2-5; D uncertain. CDR1 SGHAT and CDR2 FQNNGV come from the germline V gene. V dropped 5 bases and J dropped 5 bases, with 6 bases sitting between them. The length of the CDR3 is 11 residues. The CDR3 coding sequence is TGTGCCAGCAGCCTTTCGGAGACCCAGTACTTC. Protein: CASSLSETQYF.

CDR3 region: CAWSRLRGGEGTEAFF. As DNA, the CDR3 is TGTGCCTGGAGTCGACTGAGAGGGGGCGAGGGCACTGAAGCTTTCTTT. The chain carries TRBV30 and TRBJ1-1, with TRBD1 matching over 7 bases. Germline trimming cut 2 bases from V and 4 bases from J; bases unmatched to any gene: 13. The CDR3 extends over 16 amino acids. Germline CDR1 is GTSNPN and CDR2 is SVGIG (reference sequence).

This chain joins TRBV5-5 and TRBJ2-1; 15 bases match TRBD2. V shed 4 bases and J 10 bases; nucleotides not matched to a gene: 12. The CDR3 covers 17 residues. CDR1 and CDR2 from the germline V gene are SGHKS and YYEKEE (reference sequence). CDR3 bases: TGTGCCAGCAGCATAGGACTAGCGGGGGGGGCCGTGGGCGAGCAGTTCTTC. Translating it yields CASSIGLAGGAVGEQFF.

This clone was observed once. The chain recombines TRBV2 with TRBJ2-4; TRBD2 matches at 11 bases. CDR1 and CDR2 (germline): SNHLY, FYNNEI. This CDR3 comprises 13 residues. V lost 1 base and J lost 16; bases outside the gene matches: 6. CDR3 loop: CASSEELAGVPYF. CDR3 DNA sequence: TGTGCCAGCAGTGAAGAACTAGCGGGGGTCCCCTACTTC.

The chain has TRBV29-1 and TRBJ1-5; D gene ambiguous. The CDR3 spans 14 residues. Trimming took 6 bases from V and 2 from J, leaving 14 bases between them. Germline CDR1 and CDR2: SQVTM and ANQGSEA. CDR3 in DNA: TGCAGCGTCGCCGCTGGCGCGGGCAATCAGCCCCAGCATTTT. It codes for CSVAAGAGNQPQHF.

The V gene is TRBV7-9, the J gene TRBJ1-3; TRBD1 might be the D (5 bases). The germline V gene has CDR1 SEHNR and CDR2 FQNEAQ (reference sequence). V gave up 6 bases and J gave up 3 bases, with 12 bases separating them. The CDR3 is 14 amino acids. CDR3 protein: CASRAGVVGNTIYF. The CDR3 region has the DNA TGTGCCAGCAGGGCGGGGGTCGTTGGAAACACCATATATTTT.

This chain links TRBV19 with TRBJ1-5; the match to TRBD1 covers 9 bases. The germline V gene encodes CDR1 LNHDA and CDR2 SQIVND (reference sequence). This CDR3 has 15 amino acids. After removal of 3 bases from V and 6 bases from J, the junction contained 6 bases not matched to a gene. The CDR3 spells CASSMGGQGFQPQHF. The CDR3 region has the DNA TGTGCCAGTAGTATGGGAGGACAGGGGTTTCAGCCCCAGCATTTT.

This chain links TRBV6-1 with TRBJ2-7; D might be TRBD2 (7 bases). The V gene lost 5 bases and the J gene lost 5 bases, with 16 bases spanning the gap. CDR1 is MNHNS, CDR2 SASEGT, per germline. The CDR3 sequence is 14 residues long. The DNA of the CDR3 is TGTGCCAGCAGTCGAACTAGGGGGGGGGACGAGCAGTACTTC. Translation gives CASSRTRGGDEQYF.

This clone appeared a few times. The rearrangement joins TRBV6-1 to TRBJ1-1; D gene uncertain. This CDR3 contains 12 residues. Trimming shortened V by 2 bases and J by 5 bases, and 6 bases separated the two germline ends. Germline CDR1 reads MNHNS; CDR2 reads SASEGT. The CDR3 coding sequence is TGTGCCAGCAGTGAAAGCGAGACTGAAGCTTTCTTT. Protein product: CASSESETEAFF.

The chain has TRBV6-1 and TRBJ1-1; possibly TRBD1 for D (6 bases). Germline values: CDR1 MNHNS, CDR2 SASEGT. This CDR3 contains 16 residues. Trimming removed 3 bases from V and 2 bases from J, with 16 bases in between. The CDR3 DNA reads as TGTGCCAGCAGTGAGCGACCGGGACACAGAAACACTGAAGCTTTCTTT. This encodes CASSERPGHRNTEAFF.

This chain uses TRBV5-1 with TRBJ2-3, with D perhaps matching TRBD2 (6 bases). The germline V and J ends were trimmed by 1 base and 3 bases, with 12 bases remaining between them. The CDR3 length is 15 residues. The germline gives CDR1 SGHRS, CDR2 YFSETQ. CDR3 coding DNA: TGCGCCAGCAGCTTGAACGGGGGTGATACAGATACGCAGTATTTT. This encodes CASSLNGGDTDTQYF. Combining the CDR3 with reference TRBV5-1 and TRBJ2-3 gives the whole variable domain KAGVTQTPRYLIKTRGQQVTLSCSPISGHRSVSWYQQTPGQGLQFLFEYFSETQRNKGNFPGRFSGRQFSNSRSEMNVSTLELGDSALYLCASSLNGGDTDTQYFGPGTRLTVL.

The chain has TRBV18 and TRBJ1-4, with D perhaps matching TRBD1 (6 bases). This CDR3 is 18 amino acids long. The germline V gene has CDR1 KGHSH and CDR2 LQKENI. Trimming removed 2 bases at V and 0 bases at J, with 16 bases between. As DNA, the CDR3 is TGTGCCAGCTCACCAATTAGAACGGGGGGCGCAACTAATGAAAAACTGTTTTTT. This codes for CASSPIRTGGATNEKLFF.

This chain links TRBV19 with TRBJ2-1; TRBD2 agrees at 10 bases. With 1 base clipped from V and 2 bases from J, the junction kept 8 bases outside the gene matches. CDR1 is LNHDA and CDR2 is SQIVND in the germline V gene (reference sequence). CDR3 size: 18 residues. The CDR3 region is CASSIAPLSGGAYNEQFF. The DNA for the CDR3 is TGTGCCAGTAGTATAGCCCCCTTGAGCGGGGGGGCCTACAATGAGCAGTTCTTC.

The genes are TRBV28 and TRBJ1-2, with D perhaps matching TRBD1 (5 bases). This CDR3 comprises 15 residues. CDR1 and CDR2 (germline): MDHEN, SYDVKM. V was shortened by 5 bases and J by 6 bases, with 19 bases between the two germline ends. CDR3 sequence reads: CASSGGFRAENGYTF. The CDR3 DNA is TGTGCCAGCAGTGGGGGGTTCAGGGCAGAAAATGGCTACACCTTC.

CDR3 protein: CAWSGGGEETQYF. The CDR3 DNA is TGTGCCTGGAGTGGAGGGGGGGAAGAGACCCAGTACTTC. The chain joins TRBV30 to TRBJ2-5, with a tentative D call TRBD2 (7 bases). The CDR3 runs 13 residues. Trimming took off 1 base at V and 3 bases at J, with 9 bases between the two ends. The V gene's germline CDR1 is GTSNPN and CDR2 SVGIG (reference sequence).

The chain is built from TRBV30 and TRBJ1-1, with 11 nucleotides matching TRBD1. The CDR3 covers 16 residues. Losses at the gene ends were 8 bases for V and 6 bases for J; bases not matched to a gene: 17. Per germline, CDR1 GTSNPN and CDR2 SVGIG (reference sequence). In DNA form, the CDR3 reads TGTGCCAGAGACCTGGGGGGACAGGGGGGGCTTCCTGAAGCTTTCTTT. Protein sequence: CARDLGGQGGLPEAFF.

The sample holds a few counts of this clone. The chain couples TRBV4-3 to TRBJ2-5; TRBD1 aligns across 8 bases. Trimming at V came to 1 base and at J to 5 bases, leaving 0 bases not matched to a gene. The CDR3 sequence is 13 residues long. The germline V gene has CDR1 LGHNA and CDR2 YSLEER. The CDR3 reads CASSQGQGETQYF. The CDR3 coding sequence is TGCGCCAGCAGCCAAGGACAGGGGGAGACCCAGTACTTC.

The chain carries TRBV15 and TRBJ2-3, with 10 nucleotides matching TRBD2. Per the germline V gene, CDR1 is LNHNV and CDR2 is YYDKDF (reference sequence). The CDR3 runs 15 residues. Germline trimming cut 8 bases from V and 2 bases from J; bases unmatched to any gene: 7. The CDR3 nucleotides are TGTGCCACCGAAACAGCGGGGGGGCTCACAGATACGCAGTATTTT. Residues: CATETAGGLTDTQYF.

The rearrangement links TRBV4-1 to TRBJ2-7, with D tentatively TRBD2 (6 bases). Per germline, CDR1 MGHRA and CDR2 YSYEKL. This CDR3 has 17 residues. The germline V and J ends were trimmed by 2 bases and 2 bases, with 19 bases remaining between them. CDR3 bases: TGCGCCAGCAGCCAACAAGAGGTCCGGGACTGGACCTACGAGCAGTACTTC. Its translation: CASSQQEVRDWTYEQYF.

This sequence joins TRBV7-6 and TRBJ2-5; no clear D. V gave up 5 bases and J gave up 10 bases, with 17 bases separating them. Germline V gene lookup returns CDR1 SGHVS and CDR2 FNYEAQ. CDR3 size: 13 residues. The CDR3 loop is CASSPTPLISQYF. The CDR3 DNA reads TGTGCCAGCAGCCCGACTCCCTTGATAAGCCAGTACTTC.

In regard to this clone: The identical CDR3 is also encoded by other nucleotide sequences in the sample. The V call is TRBV19, the J call TRBJ1-1; D remains unclear. Germline V lookup: CDR1 LNHDA, CDR2 SQIVND (reference sequence). Trimming removed 4 bases at V and 8 bases at J, with 8 bases between. This CDR3 spans 11 amino acids. DNA of the CDR3: TGTGCCAGTAGTAAGAGGGCCGAAGCTTTCTTT. The encoded protein is CASSKRAEAFF.